This T cell receptor (beta chain) emerged from a study of cytomegalovirus exposure and HLA in healthy donors. Vbeta (60) and Jbeta (13) primers were used in the PCR. Profiling relied on immunoSEQ multiplex PCR, and the TCRdb table lists in-frame clones only, not all of them. The data contain around 110,000 clones, roughly 69% of them seen just once; the ten biggest clones take up over 2%. V dropped 3 bases and J dropped 7; count of bases not matched to a gene: 4. Per germline, CDR1 ENHRY and CDR2 SYGVKD. The CDR3 runs to 15 residues. The clonotype was recovered from a woman aged 25 to 39 in good health and CMV-seronegative. The rearrangement joins TRBV10-3 to TRBJ1-6; 9 positions agree with TRBD1. Material for sequencing was PBMCs. CDR3 sequence (DNA): TGTGCCATCAGTGAAGACAGGGGGATGAATTCACCCCTCCACTTT. Translation gives CAISEDRGMNSPLHF.